Presented here are 28 T cell receptor beta chains from one specimen sequenced in a study of identifying expanded T cells in peripheral blood. Repertoires were generated with immunoSEQ multiplex PCR, while TCRdb's copy carries only in-frame clones and drops some. The data contain around 94,000 clones, around 83% of them singletons. Sequencing used blood. The receptor set was obtained from a person aged 18 to 75 in good health.

The gene calls are TRBV14 and TRBJ1-1, with unresolved D. The germline gives CDR1 SGHDN, CDR2 FVKESK. Trimming stripped 0 bases from V and 11 bases from J, with 13 bases between. This CDR3 is built from 13 residues. The CDR3 loop is CASSQDSRAGAFF. In DNA form, the CDR3 reads TGTGCCAGCAGCCAAGATTCCAGAGCTGGGGCTTTCTTT.

V is TRBV6-5 and J is TRBJ1-5; no clear D. There are 13 residues in the CDR3. Per germline, CDR1 MNHEY and CDR2 SVGAGI. The V gene lost 4 bases and the J gene lost 4 bases, with 8 bases spanning the gap. The CDR3 is CASSWVRNQPQHF. CDR3 nucleotide sequence: TGTGCCAGCAGTTGGGTGAGAAATCAGCCCCAGCATTTT.

This clone was detected once. The chain uses TRBV19 and TRBJ1-2, with D uncertain. The CDR3 extends over 14 amino acids. V was pared by 1 base and J by 6 bases, with 12 bases between. CDR1 LNHDA and CDR2 SQIVND come from the germline V gene (reference sequence). CDR3 in amino acids: CASSIVGSTDGYTF. DNA of the CDR3: TGTGCCAGTAGTATAGTGGGATCTACTGATGGCTACACCTTC.

V is TRBV4-1 and J is TRBJ2-1; the match to TRBD2 covers 11 bases. From germline, CDR1 is MGHRA and CDR2 YSYEKL. V trimming: 0 bases; J trimming: 3 bases; junction bases outside the gene matches: 4. This CDR3 comprises 17 residues. The CDR3 here is CASSQDPTSGGYNEQFF. The CDR3 region has the DNA TGCGCCAGCAGCCAAGATCCTACTAGCGGGGGCTACAATGAGCAGTTCTTC.

There are a few counts of this clone. The chain employs TRBV9 and TRBJ1-3; TRBD1 aligns across 9 bases. The germline CDR1 and CDR2 sequences are SGDLS and YYNGEE. J was trimmed by 7 bases and V by 3 bases; bases with no gene match: 14. The CDR3 has 17 amino acids. This CDR3 is CASSAGSGTGLGNTIYF. The CDR3 bases are TGTGCCAGCAGCGCTGGTTCGGGGACAGGGTTGGGGAACACCATATATTTT. Full variable domain (missing parts from reference TRBV9 and TRBJ1-3): DSGVTQTPKHLITATGQRVTLRCSPRSGDLSVYWYQQSLDQGLQFLIQYYNGEERAKGNILERFSAQQFPDLHSELNLSSLELGDSALYFCASSAGSGTGLGNTIYFGEGSWLTVV.

To note about this clone: The same CDR3 can be traced to other DNA sequences in this sample. This chain's CDR3 is CASRRGGTGELFF. DNA for the CDR3: TGTGCCAGCAGGCGGGGAGGCACCGGGGAGCTGTTTTTT. The rearrangement joins TRBV2 to TRBJ2-2, with D possibly TRBD2 on 6 matching bases. Trimming pared 6 bases from V and 4 bases from J, leaving 9 bases between. In germline, CDR1 is SNHLY, CDR2 FYNNEI. This CDR3 contains 13 residues.

The table lists this clone with a count of one. V and J are TRBV18 and TRBJ1-1, with D tentatively TRBD1 (5 bases). Trimming left V 5 bases short and J 3 bases short, with 10 bases between. This CDR3 region has 13 residues. Germline V CDR1 and CDR2: KGHSH, LQKENI. The CDR3 loop reads CASSSGGYTEAFF. The CDR3 region has the DNA TGTGCCAGCTCATCCGGGGGGTACACTGAAGCTTTCTTT.

The V and J genes are TRBV6-5 and TRBJ1-2; TRBD1 might be the D (6 bases). V lost 5 bases and J lost 8, with 12 bases in between. The CDR3 contains 12 residues. CDR1 and CDR2 (germline): MNHEY, SVGAGI. The chain's CDR3 is CASSTQGWGYTF. Here the CDR3 DNA reads TGTGCCAGCAGTACACAGGGATGGGGCTACACCTTC.

This sequence joins TRBV28 and TRBJ2-5, with D hard to call. Trimming removed 6 bases at V and 2 bases at J, with 13 bases between. Germline assignment: CDR1 MDHEN and CDR2 SYDVKM. The CDR3 is 14 amino acids. This CDR3 reads CASSRAGLQETQYF. CDR3 sequence (DNA): TGTGCCAGCAGCCGGGCAGGTCTTCAAGAGACCCAGTACTTC. The full variable domain, its missing parts supplied by reference TRBV28 and TRBJ2-5, is DVKVTQSSRYLVKRTGEKVFLECVQDMDHENMFWYRQDPGLGLRLIYFSYDVKMKEKGDIPEGYSVSREKKERFSLILESASTNQTSMYLCASSRAGLQETQYFGPGTRLLVL.

The V and J genes are TRBV2 and TRBJ1-2; TRBD1 aligns across 9 bases. CDR1 and CDR2 from the germline V gene are SNHLY and FYNNEI. The junction had 9 bases not matched to a gene; V was cut back by 8 bases and J by 14 bases. The CDR3 loop spans 11 amino acids. Here the CDR3 DNA reads TGTGCCAGCGAGCGGGACAGGGCGGAAACCTTC. This gives the protein CASERDRAETF. The entire variable domain, with the rest obtained from reference TRBV2 and TRBJ1-2, is as follows: EPEVTQTPSHQVTQMGQEVILRCVPISNHLYFYWYRQILGQKVEFLVSFYNNEISEKSEIFDDQFSVERPDGSNFTLKIRSTKLEDSAMYFCASERDRAETFGSGTRLTVV.

This chain uses TRBV18 with TRBJ1-5, with a weak D call TRBD1 (5 bases). The V end lost 0 bases, the J end lost 5 bases, and 14 bases lay between the germline ends. Germline V CDR1 and CDR2: KGHSH, LQKENI. The CDR3 has 16 residues. The DNA for the CDR3 is TGTGCCAGCTCACCACCGGGCAGGGCAGGAGATCAGCCCCAGCATTTT. Protein: CASSPPGRAGDQPQHF.

This clone was seen only once. V and J are TRBV5-4 and TRBJ2-4; D may be TRBD2 (6 bases). Between the trimmed V and J ends, which lost 2 bases and 6 bases, there was a span of 15 bases. Germline lookup yields CDR1 SGHNT and CDR2 YYREEE (reference sequence). The CDR3 contains 15 residues. In nucleotides, the CDR3 is TGTGCCAGCAGCTTCGGGGGTAAAGGTATAAACATTCAGTACTTC. It is translated as CASSFGGKGINIQYF.

J is TRBJ1-1 and V is TRBV19; perhaps TRBD1 as D (6 bases). Germline assignment: CDR1 LNHDA and CDR2 SQIVND (reference sequence). The CDR3 totals 14 residues. The V and J ends lost 9 bases and 1 base respectively, with 15 bases between them. The CDR3 spells CASSPTGRNTEAFF. In DNA form, the CDR3 reads TGTGCCAGCTCCCCCACAGGGAGGAACACTGAAGCTTTCTTT.

V and J are TRBV19 and TRBJ2-7; D is unresolved. The germline V gene has CDR1 LNHDA and CDR2 SQIVND (reference sequence). This CDR3 comprises 13 residues. Trimming shortened V by 3 bases and J by 2 bases, and 8 bases separated the two germline ends. The CDR3 sequence is CASSIGRTYEQYF. The CDR3 coding sequence is TGTGCCAGTAGTATCGGGCGGACCTACGAGCAGTACTTC.

Here the CDR3 DNA reads TGTGCCAGCAGCTTAGCCGGCGAGAACACTGAAGCTTTCTTT. Its translation is CASSLAGENTEAFF. V gene TRBV11-3 combines with J gene TRBJ1-1; D gene ambiguous. V was trimmed by 1 base and J by 1 base, leaving 7 bases between them. Per germline, CDR1 SGHNT and CDR2 YENEEA. The CDR3 sequence is 14 residues long. The full variable domain, rest sourced from reference TRBV11-3 and TRBJ1-1, is EAGVVQSPRYKIIEKKQPVAFWCNPISGHNTLYWYLQNLGQGPELLIRYENEEAVDDSQLPKDRFSAERLKGVDSTLKIQPAELGDSAVYLCASSLAGENTEAFFGQGTRLTVV.

The CDR3 here is CASSLEGTATTYEQYF. The CDR3 DNA is TGCGCCAGCAGCTTGGAAGGGACAGCAACAACTTACGAGCAGTACTTC. V is TRBV5-1 and J is TRBJ2-7, with 7 bases matching TRBD1. Germline trimming cut 0 bases from V and 4 bases from J; bases unmatched to any gene: 10. This CDR3 contains 16 residues. CDR1 is SGHRS, CDR2 YFSETQ, per germline.

The genes are TRBV30 and TRBJ2-7, with D possibly TRBD1 on 6 matching bases. The V end lost 0 bases, the J end lost 3 bases, and 15 bases lay between the germline ends. Germline V gene lookup returns CDR1 GTSNPN and CDR2 SVGIG (reference sequence). CDR3 length equals 15 residues. Here the CDR3 reads CAWSVGDTQYYEQYF. In DNA, the CDR3 is TGTGCCTGGAGTGTAGGGGACACGCAATACTACGAGCAGTACTTC.

V is TRBV5-1 and J is TRBJ1-1; D unclear. Germline CDR1 reads SGHRS; CDR2 reads YFSETQ. CDR3 length: 15 amino acids. Between the trimmed V and J ends, which lost 0 bases and 3 bases, there was a span of 12 bases. Written as DNA, the CDR3 is TGCGCCAGCAGCTTGGTGGGAACAAGCTACACTGAAGCTTTCTTT. The encoded protein is CASSLVGTSYTEAFF.

The rearrangement uses TRBV25-1 and TRBJ2-1; TRBD1 or TRBD2 may be the D gene (6 bases each). V lost 5 bases and J 6 bases, leaving 14 bases between the germline ends. CDR3 length: 14 amino acids. Germline CDR1 MGHDK, CDR2 SYGVNS. CDR3 amino acids: CASSRPGGGNEQFF. DNA of the CDR3: TGTGCCAGCAGTAGGCCCGGGGGCGGCAATGAGCAGTTCTTC.

The CDR3 nucleotides are TGTGCCAGCAGCTCGGTTCCGATGAGGGATACGCAGTATTTT. Protein sequence: CASSSVPMRDTQYF. The chain employs TRBV6-5 and TRBJ2-3; D remains unclear. V lost 6 bases and J 6 bases, leaving 16 bases between the germline ends. The CDR3 consists of 14 residues. Germline V gene lookup returns CDR1 MNHEY and CDR2 SVGAGI.

The chain employs TRBV19 and TRBJ1-4, with D possibly TRBD1 on 5 matching bases. V lost 7 bases to trimming and J lost 4 bases, with 13 bases between them. This CDR3 region has 14 residues. Germline CDR1 and CDR2: LNHDA and SQIVND (reference sequence). The CDR3 loop is CASNGGRGNEKLFF. The CDR3 DNA follows: TGTGCCAGTAACGGCGGAAGGGGTAATGAAAAACTGTTTTTT.

This chain links TRBV7-9 with TRBJ2-1; 8 bases are a match to TRBD1. Germline CDR1 and CDR2: SEHNR and FQNEAQ (reference sequence). This CDR3 spans 14 amino acids. The V segment lost 4 bases and the J segment 7 bases; nucleotides outside the gene matches: 6. The CDR3: CASSSWTGLNEQFF. CDR3 DNA: TGTGCCAGCAGCTCCTGGACAGGGTTAAATGAGCAGTTCTTC.

J is TRBJ1-1 and V is TRBV6-5; 7 positions agree with TRBD1. J was trimmed by 0 bases and V by 7 bases; bases with no gene match: 8. This CDR3 is built from 15 residues. Germline values: CDR1 MNHEY, CDR2 SVGAGI. This CDR3 is CASTKGALMNTEAFF. CDR3 in DNA: TGTGCCAGCACCAAGGGGGCCTTAATGAACACTGAAGCTTTCTTT.

About this clone: Mismatch with germline at one junction end may stem from a read error. The V and J genes are TRBV4-3 and TRBJ2-5; tentative D call: TRBD1 (6 bases). This CDR3 region has 15 residues. Germline CDR1 and CDR2: LGHNA and YSLEER. The CDR3 bases are TGCGCCAGCAGCAAAGATCTGGACAGACAAGAGACCCAGTACTTC. This gives the protein CASSKDLDRQETQYF.

This chain links TRBV6-5 with TRBJ2-3; D is possibly TRBD1 (5 bases). Trimming took off 6 bases at V and 7 bases at J, with 11 bases between the two ends. The CDR3 runs 12 residues. Germline lookup yields CDR1 MNHEY and CDR2 SVGAGI. In DNA, the CDR3 is TGTGCCAGCAGCTCGGACATACATACGCAGTATTTT. Translated, it gives CASSSDIHTQYF.

This chain uses TRBV7-2 with TRBJ1-3; D is ambiguous. The CDR3 runs 14 residues. CDR1 is SGHTA, CDR2 FQGNSA, per germline. The V gene lost 3 bases and the J gene lost 4 bases, with 10 bases spanning the gap. The CDR3 coding sequence is TGTGCCAGCAGCTTCGGCCGGTCCGGAAACACCATATATTTT. Translation gives CASSFGRSGNTIYF.

V and J are TRBV11-2 and TRBJ1-4, with D perhaps matching TRBD1 (6 bases). CDR3 length equals 14 residues. Germline V CDR1 and CDR2: SGHAT, FQNNGV. V was trimmed by 6 bases and J by 5 bases, leaving 13 bases between them. The CDR3 nucleotides are TGTGCCAGCAGGATGAGGGGGTTAAATGAAAAACTGTTTTTT. Residues: CASRMRGLNEKLFF. The entire variable domain, with the rest obtained from reference TRBV11-2 and TRBJ1-4, is as follows: EAGVAQSPRYKIIEKRQSVAFWCNPISGHATLYWYQQILGQGPKLLIQFQNNGVVDDSQLPKDRFSAERLKGVDSTLKIQPAKLEDSAVYLCASRMRGLNEKLFFGSGTQLSVL.

The chain joins TRBV2 to TRBJ1-5, with a weak D call TRBD1 (6 bases). The CDR3 loop spans 15 amino acids. The V gene lost 5 bases and the J gene lost 0 bases, with 11 bases spanning the gap. Germline-derived CDR1 and CDR2 are SNHLY and FYNNEI. The chain's CDR3 is CASSRDTHSNQPQHF. The CDR3 nucleotides are TGTGCCAGCAGTCGGGACACCCATAGCAATCAGCCCCAGCATTTT. Using reference TRBV2 and TRBJ1-5 for the parts outside the CDR3, the full variable domain is EPEVTQTPSHQVTQMGQEVILRCVPISNHLYFYWYRQILGQKVEFLVSFYNNEISEKSEIFDDQFSVERPDGSNFTLKIRSTKLEDSAMYFCASSRDTHSNQPQHFGDGTRLSIL.